The TCR beta chain described here comes from a study of PD-1 blockade in classical Hodgkin lymphoma. General study findings and limits: As was reported, newly diagnosed patients showed lower baseline TCR diversity than healthy donors did.

Note on this clone: What it binds is unknown.

Time point specified: newly diagnosed, previously untreated cHL patient sample. This table comes from immunoSEQ multiplex PCR, and its TCRdb copy is limited to in-frame clones, with some not included. The sample consists of 20,000 to 25,000 clones, 94% of them appearing once. The sequenced sample consisted of peripheral blood mononuclear cells (PBMCs). This receptor was taken from a human donor with classical Hodgkin lymphoma.

The CDR3 coding sequence is TGCGCCACCCCTCGGGCTCTCCTCTGCAAGTATTTT. As protein: CATPRALLCKYF. The rearrangement joins TRBV5-1 to TRBJ2-3; D is uncertain. Germline assignment: CDR1 SGHRS and CDR2 YFSETQ. The V and J ends lost 9 bases and 13 bases respectively, with 21 bases between them. This CDR3 spans 12 amino acids.